The sequence of this T cell receptor (beta chain) was determined in a study of beta chain features in type 1 diabetes. Study-level information: Examination of sorted cells across all samples involved 90 million to 120 million cells. General study results and limits: These data did not resolve whether HLA type affects TCRB rearrangement. Sequencing from cDNA could over-represent high-TCR-expressing cells.

The germline gives CDR1 MNHEY, CDR2 SVGAGI. The CDR3 covers 14 residues. The V end was cut by 3 bases, the J end by 4 bases, with 12 bases between. All of the isolated RNA was reverse transcribed, so expressed TCRB transcripts were sequenced. The data were produced by immunoSEQ multiplex PCR, yet TCRdb's version contains in-frame clones alone and is incomplete. The sample consists of under 500,000 clones, roughly 31% of them appearing once. Once sorted, every population was more than 98% pure. To note about this clone: The antigen remains unidentified.

This receptor was obtained from a man between 18 and 35 years old in good health. J is TRBJ2-5 and V is TRBV6-5; weak D call: TRBD2 (6 bases). The sequencing input was naive CD4+ T cells from blood. CDR3: CASSYNQGGETQYF. The CDR3 DNA follows: TGTGCCAGCAGTTATAACCAGGGAGGAGAGACCCAGTACTTC.